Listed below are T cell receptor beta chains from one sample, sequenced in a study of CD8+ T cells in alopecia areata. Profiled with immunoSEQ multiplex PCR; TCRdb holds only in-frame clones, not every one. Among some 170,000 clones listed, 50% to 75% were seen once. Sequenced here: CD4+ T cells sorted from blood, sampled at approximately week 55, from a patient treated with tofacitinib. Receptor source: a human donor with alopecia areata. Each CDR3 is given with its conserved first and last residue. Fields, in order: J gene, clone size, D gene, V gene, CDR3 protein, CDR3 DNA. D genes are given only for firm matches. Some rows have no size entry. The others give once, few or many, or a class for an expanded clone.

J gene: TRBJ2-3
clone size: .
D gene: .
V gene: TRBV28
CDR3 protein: CASSFSGDTDTQYF
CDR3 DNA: TGTGCCAGCAGTTTTTCAGGGGACACAGATACGCAGTATTTT

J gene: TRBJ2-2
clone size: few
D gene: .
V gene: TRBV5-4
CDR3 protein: CASSLGDTGELFF
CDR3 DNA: TGTGCCAGCAGCTTGGGTGATACCGGGGAGCTGTTTTTT

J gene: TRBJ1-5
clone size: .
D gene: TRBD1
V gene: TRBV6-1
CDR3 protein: CASRTGSNQPQHF
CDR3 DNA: TGTGCCAGCAGGACAGGGAGCAATCAGCCCCAGCATTTT

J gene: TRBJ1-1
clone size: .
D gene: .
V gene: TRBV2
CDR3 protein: CASTTVPGGTEAFF
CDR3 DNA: TGTGCCAGCACCACAGTCCCGGGGGGCACTGAAGCTTTCTTT

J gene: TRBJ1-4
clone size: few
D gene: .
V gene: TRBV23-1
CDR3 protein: CASGLGGHNEKLFF
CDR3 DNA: TGCGCCAGCGGCCTAGGGGGGCATAATGAAAAACTGTTTTTT

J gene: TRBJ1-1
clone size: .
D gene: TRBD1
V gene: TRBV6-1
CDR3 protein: CASTKDRVKTEAFF
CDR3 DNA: TGTGCCAGCACCAAGGACAGGGTGAAGACTGAAGCTTTCTTT

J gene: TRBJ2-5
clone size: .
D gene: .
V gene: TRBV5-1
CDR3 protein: CASRVGGEETQYF
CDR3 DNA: TGCGCCAGCAGGGTCGGAGGGGAAGAGACCCAGTACTTC

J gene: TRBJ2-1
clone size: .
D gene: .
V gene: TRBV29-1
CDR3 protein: CSVCSPGSYNEQFF
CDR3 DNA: TGCAGCGTCTGCTCCCCCGGGTCCTACAATGAGCAGTTCTTC

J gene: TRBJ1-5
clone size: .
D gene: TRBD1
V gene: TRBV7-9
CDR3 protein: CASSSTGTGGVNQPQHF
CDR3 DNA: TGTGCCAGCAGCTCGACCGGGACAGGGGGCGTCAATCAGCCCCAGCATTTT

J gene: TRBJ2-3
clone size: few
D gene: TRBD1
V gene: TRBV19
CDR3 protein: CASSRELGQGTDTQYF
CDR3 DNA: TGTGCCAGTAGTCGCGAGCTGGGACAGGGCACAGATACGCAGTATTTT

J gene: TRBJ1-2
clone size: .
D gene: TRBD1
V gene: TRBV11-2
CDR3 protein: CASSGLDRNYGYTF
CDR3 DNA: TGTGCCAGCAGCGGGTTGGACAGGAATTATGGCTACACCTTC

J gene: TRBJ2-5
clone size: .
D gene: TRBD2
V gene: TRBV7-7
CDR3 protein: CASSPSGGAVTQYF
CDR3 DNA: TGTGCCAGCAGCCCTAGCGGGGGGGCCGTGACCCAGTACTTC

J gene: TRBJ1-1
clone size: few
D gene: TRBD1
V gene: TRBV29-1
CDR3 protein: CSVQPGTGDTEAFF
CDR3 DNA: TGCAGCGTTCAGCCCGGGACAGGGGACACTGAAGCTTTCTTT

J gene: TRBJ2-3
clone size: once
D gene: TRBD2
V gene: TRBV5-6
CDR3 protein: CASSRESGNTQYF
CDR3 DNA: TGTGCCAGCAGCCGGGAGAGCGGGAATACGCAGTATTTT

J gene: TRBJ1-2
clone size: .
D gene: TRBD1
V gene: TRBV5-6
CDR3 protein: CASSPGTGVGYTF
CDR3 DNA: TGTGCCAGCAGCCCAGGGACAGGGGTTGGCTACACCTTC

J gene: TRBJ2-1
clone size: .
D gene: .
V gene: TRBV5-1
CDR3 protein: CASGKGNYNEQFF
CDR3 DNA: TGCGCCAGCGGGAAGGGGAACTACAATGAGCAGTTCTTC

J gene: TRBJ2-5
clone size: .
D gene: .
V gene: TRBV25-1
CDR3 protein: CASTSYRVGETQYF
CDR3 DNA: TGTGCCAGCACCTCTTACAGGGTTGGAGAGACCCAGTACTTC

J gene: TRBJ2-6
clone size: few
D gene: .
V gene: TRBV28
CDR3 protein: CASTGAHNSGANVLTF
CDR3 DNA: TGTGCCAGCACGGGTGCGCATAACTCTGGGGCCAACGTCCTGACTTTC

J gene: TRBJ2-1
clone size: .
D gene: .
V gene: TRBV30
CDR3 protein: CAWSVKDLVNEQFF
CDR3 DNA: TGTGCCTGGAGTGTAAAGGACCTGGTCAATGAGCAGTTCTTC

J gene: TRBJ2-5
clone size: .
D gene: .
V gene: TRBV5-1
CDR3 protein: CASSLSQVGETQYF
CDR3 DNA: TGCGCCAGCAGCTTAAGTCAGGTGGGAGAGACCCAGTACTTC

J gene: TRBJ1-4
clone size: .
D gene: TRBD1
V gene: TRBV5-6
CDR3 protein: CASSYRGRNEKLFF
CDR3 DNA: TGTGCCAGCAGCTACAGGGGGCGCAATGAAAAACTGTTTTTT

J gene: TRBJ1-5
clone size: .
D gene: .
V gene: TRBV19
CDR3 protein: CASSIEESVNQPQHF
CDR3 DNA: TGTGCCAGTAGTATAGAGGAGTCAGTTAATCAGCCCCAGCATTTT

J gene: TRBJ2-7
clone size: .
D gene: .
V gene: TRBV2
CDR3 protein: CASTLSPAVISYEQYF
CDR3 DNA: TGTGCCAGCACCTTATCTCCAGCGGTAATCTCCTACGAGCAGTACTTC

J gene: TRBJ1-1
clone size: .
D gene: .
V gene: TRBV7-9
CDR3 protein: CASSRDTNTEAFF
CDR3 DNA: TGTGCCAGCAGCCGCGACACGAACACTGAAGCTTTCTTT

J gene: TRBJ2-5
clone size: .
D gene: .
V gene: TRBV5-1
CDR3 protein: CASSLNREETQYF
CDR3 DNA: TGCGCCAGCAGCTTGAACAGGGAAGAGACCCAGTACTTC

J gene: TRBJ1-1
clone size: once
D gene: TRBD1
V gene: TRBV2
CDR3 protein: CASSRQGATEAFF
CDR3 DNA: TGTGCCAGCAGCCGACAGGGGGCTACTGAAGCTTTCTTT

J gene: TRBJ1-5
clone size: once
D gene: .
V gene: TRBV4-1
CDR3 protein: CASSQVISAEPQHF
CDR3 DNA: TGCGCCAGCAGCCAAGTAATTTCCGCCGAGCCCCAGCATTTT

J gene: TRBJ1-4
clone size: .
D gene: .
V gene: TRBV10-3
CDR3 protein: CAISKGPNEKLFF
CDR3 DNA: TGTGCCATCAGCAAAGGGCCTAATGAAAAACTGTTTTTT

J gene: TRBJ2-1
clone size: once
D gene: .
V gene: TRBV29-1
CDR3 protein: CSAGGFYNEQFF
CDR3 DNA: TGCAGCGCTGGGGGTTTCTACAATGAGCAGTTCTTC

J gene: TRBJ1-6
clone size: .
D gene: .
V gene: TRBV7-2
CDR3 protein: CASSEGGFYSPLHF
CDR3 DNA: TGTGCCAGCAGCGAAGGGGGGTTCTATTCACCCCTCCACTTT

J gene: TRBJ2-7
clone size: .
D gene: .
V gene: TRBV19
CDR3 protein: CASSRGSSYEQYF
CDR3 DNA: TGTGCCAGTAGTCGGGGGAGCTCCTACGAGCAGTACTTC

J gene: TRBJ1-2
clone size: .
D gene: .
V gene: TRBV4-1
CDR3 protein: CASSQPRSQGIRGYTF
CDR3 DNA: TGCGCCAGCAGCCAACCCCGCTCGCAGGGGATACGTGGCTACACCTTC

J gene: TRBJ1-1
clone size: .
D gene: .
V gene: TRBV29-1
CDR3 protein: CSVAEDVLLRYAFF
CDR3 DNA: TGCAGCGTTGCGGAGGATGTTCTCCTTCGATATGCTTTCTTT

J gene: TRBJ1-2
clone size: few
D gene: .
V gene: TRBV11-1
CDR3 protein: CASSWRQSNYGYTF
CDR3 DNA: TGTGCCAGCAGCTGGAGACAGTCTAACTATGGCTACACCTTC

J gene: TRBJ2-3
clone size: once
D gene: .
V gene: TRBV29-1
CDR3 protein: CTTGETKGSVLGTDTQYF
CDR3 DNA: TGCACCACCGGTGAGACCAAGGGGTCTGTCCTCGGCACAGATACGCAGTATTTT

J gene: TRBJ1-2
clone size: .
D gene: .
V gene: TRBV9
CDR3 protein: CASSESRVSNYGYTF
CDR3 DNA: TGTGCCAGCAGCGAGAGCAGGGTTTCTAACTATGGCTACACCTTC

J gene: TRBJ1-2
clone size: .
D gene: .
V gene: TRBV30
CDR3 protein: CANRVYYGYTF
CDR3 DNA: TGTGCCAACAGGGTTTACTATGGCTACACCTTC

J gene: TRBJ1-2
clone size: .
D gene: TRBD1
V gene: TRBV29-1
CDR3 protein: CSVSTRGQIYGYTF
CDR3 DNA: TGCAGCGTGTCAACCCGGGGACAGATCTATGGCTACACCTTC

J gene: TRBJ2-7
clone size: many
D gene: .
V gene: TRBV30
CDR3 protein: CAWSRGSNLRYEQYF
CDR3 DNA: TGTGCCTGGAGTCGAGGTAGCAATCTCCGCTACGAGCAGTACTTC

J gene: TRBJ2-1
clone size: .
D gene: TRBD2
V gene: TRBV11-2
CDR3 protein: CASSLREGLNEQFF
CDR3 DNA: TGTGCCAGCAGCCTCCGGGAGGGCCTCAATGAGCAGTTCTTC

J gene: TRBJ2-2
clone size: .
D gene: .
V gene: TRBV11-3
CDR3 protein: CASSPGAGELFF
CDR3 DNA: TGTGCCAGCAGCCCGGGGGCCGGGGAGCTGTTTTTT

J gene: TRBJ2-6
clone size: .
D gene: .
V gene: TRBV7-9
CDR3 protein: CASSHESGANVLTF
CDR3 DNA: TGTGCCAGCAGCCACGAATCTGGGGCCAACGTCCTGACTTTC

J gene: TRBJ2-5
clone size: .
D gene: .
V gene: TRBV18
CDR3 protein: CASSPQGETQYF
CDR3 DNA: TGTGCCAGCTCACCACAGGGAGAGACCCAGTACTTC

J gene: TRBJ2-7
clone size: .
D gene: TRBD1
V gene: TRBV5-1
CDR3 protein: CASSSTTGNYEQYF
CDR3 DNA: TGCGCCAGCAGCTCGACGACAGGGAACTACGAGCAGTACTTC

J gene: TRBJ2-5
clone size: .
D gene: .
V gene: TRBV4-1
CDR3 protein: CASSQGGGQYQETQYF
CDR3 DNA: TGCGCCAGCAGCCAAGGGGGGGGACAGTACCAAGAGACCCAGTACTTC

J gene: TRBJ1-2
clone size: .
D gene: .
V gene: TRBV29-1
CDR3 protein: CSLRTGMGGYTF
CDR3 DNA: TGCAGCCTCCGAACAGGGATGGGTGGCTACACCTTC